The rows below give T cell receptor beta chains drawn from one sample of a study of blood T cell repertoires in COVID-19. Assay used: immunoSEQ multiplex PCR; TCRdb lists only in-frame clones, some missing. The sample includes about 190,000 clones, around four fifths of them seen just once. The material sequenced was peripheral blood. These receptors originate from a human donor in a cohort sampled during active COVID-19. The CDR3 runs from the conserved cysteine through the conserved F or W. The D gene is left open where the match is weak. Clone size is not always given. Where it is, it says once, few, many or a class for expanded clones.

d_call,j_call,v_call,clone_size,cdr3_length,cdr3_nt,cdr3_aa
NA,TRBJ2-3,TRBV5-1,NA,13,TGCGCCAGCAGTTGGCAGGGGACAGATACGCAGTATTTT,CASSWQGTDTQYF
TRBD1,TRBJ1-4,TRBV6-6,NA,14,TGTGCCAGCGGGACAGGGGCAAATGGGGAAAAACTGTTTTTT,CASGTGANGEKLFF
NA,TRBJ2-5,TRBV7-8,once,19,TGTGCCAGCAGCCATCGACTTAGGTTCGGGGATATATCACAAGAGACCCAGTACTTC,CASSHRLRFGDISQETQYF
NA,TRBJ2-3,TRBV3-1/TRBV3-2,NA,15,TGTGCCAGCAGCCAAGGGTCGGGAATTACAGATACGCAGTATTTT,CASSQGSGITDTQYF
TRBD1,TRBJ1-5,TRBV5-6,NA,14,TGTGCCAGCAGCTTAGGGGGCGCAGTACAGCCCCAGCATTTT,CASSLGGAVQPQHF
TRBD1,TRBJ1-1,TRBV18,NA,16,TGTGCCAGCTCACCCTCCCGAGACAGGGTGAACACTGAAGCTTTCTTT,CASSPSRDRVNTEAFF
TRBD1,TRBJ1-5,TRBV19,NA,13,TGTGCCAGCGGGACAGAGCTAAATCAGCCCCAGCATTTT,CASGTELNQPQHF
TRBD1,TRBJ2-2,TRBV5-5,NA,14,TGTGCCAGCAGCTGGGGACAGGCCACCGGGGAGCTGTTTTTT,CASSWGQATGELFF
TRBD2,TRBJ2-5,TRBV12-3/TRBV12-4,once,13,TGTGCCAGCAGTTTGGGGGGGATGGAGACCCAGTACTTC,CASSLGGMETQYF
NA,TRBJ2-7,TRBV28,many,14,TGTGCCAGCAGGGAGGATCTTCAGTTTAACGAGCAGTACTTC,CASREDLQFNEQYF
NA,TRBJ2-1,TRBV2,NA,14,TGTGCCAGCACCCCCACCGGTAGCGGCAATGAGCAGTTCTTC,CASTPTGSGNEQFF
TRBD1,TRBJ1-2,TRBV29-1,few,13,TGCAGCGTTCGAAGGGACACAGGGGCTGGGATGTCCTTC,CSVRRDTGAGMSF
TRBD2,TRBJ2-5,TRBV10-3,few,12,TGTGCCACCGGACTAGCCCAAGAGACCCAGTACTTC,CATGLAQETQYF
NA,TRBJ1-5,TRBV19,NA,14,TGTGCCAGTAGTATGCAGAATAGCAATCAGCCCCAGCATTTT,CASSMQNSNQPQHF
NA,TRBJ2-2,TRBV19,NA,14,TGTGCCAGTAGTCCAGGGGCCGGGCCCGGGGAGCTGTTTTTT,CASSPGAGPGELFF
NA,TRBJ2-1,TRBV5-6,NA,14,TGTGCCAGCAGCTTGGTGCGTTCCTACAATGAGCAGTTCTTC,CASSLVRSYNEQFF
NA,TRBJ2-2,TRBV7-3,few,13,TGTGCCAGCAGCCAGGGGAACACCGGGGAGCTGTTTTTT,CASSQGNTGELFF
NA,TRBJ1-2,TRBV3-1/TRBV3-2,NA,13,TGTGCCAGCAGCCACGAGGGGGGGAAAGGCTACACCTTC,CASSHEGGKGYTF
TRBD1,TRBJ1-6,TRBV9,NA,13,TGTGCCAGCAGACGGACAGGGGGTGAACCCCTCCACTTT,CASRRTGGEPLHF
TRBD1,TRBJ1-1,TRBV28,NA,17,TGTGCCAGCAGTTTATTCAAGACAGGGACCATGGGAACTGAAGCTTTCTTT,CASSLFKTGTMGTEAFF
NA,TRBJ2-1,TRBV19,NA,15,TGTGCCAGTAGTATTGCACAGAGCTCCTACAATGAGCAGTTCTTC,CASSIAQSSYNEQFF
NA,TRBJ2-1,TRBV3-1/TRBV3-2,NA,15,TGTGCCAGCAGCCAAGGACGGAGTAACTACAATGAGCAGTTCTTC,CASSQGRSNYNEQFF
NA,TRBJ2-3,TRBV27,NA,15,TGTGCCAGCGGACACAGGGAGACCGGCACAGATACGCAGTATTTT,CASGHRETGTDTQYF
NA,TRBJ1-1,TRBV28,NA,16,TGTGCCAGCAGTTTCCACCGGGACGGGCGGGAGACTGAAGCTTTCTTT,CASSFHRDGRETEAFF
TRBD1,TRBJ1-2,TRBV7-9,NA,14,TGTGCCAGCAGCGGCGGGACAGGGAACTATGGCTACACCTTC,CASSGGTGNYGYTF
NA,TRBJ1-6,TRBV7-3,NA,16,TGTGCCAGCAGCCCTACAGGGCGCTCCTATAATTCACCCCTCCACTTT,CASSPTGRSYNSPLHF
NA,TRBJ1-2,TRBV7-9,NA,14,TGTGCCAGCAGCTTATCCGAGGTCCACTATGGCTACACCTTC,CASSLSEVHYGYTF
NA,TRBJ2-7,TRBV28,NA,14,TGTGCCAGCAGACAGCCAGGACAAGCCTACGAGCAGTACTTC,CASRQPGQAYEQYF